This entry lists 8 T cell receptor beta chains sequenced from one sample in a study of molecular identifiers for immune sequencing clone quantification. TCRdb reanalysed the PCR reads using MiXCR and keeps one entry per CDR3 protein. The sample lists about 640,000 distinct CDR3 sequences; less than 20% were seen once. Sequencing used naive CD8+ T cells from blood, with Jurkat cell RNA spiked in. Regarding subset: FACS-sorted CD8+CD4-CCR7+CD45RA+ naive T cells. The receptors originated from a human donor in good health. Some libraries in this study had Jurkat cell RNA spiked in.

The chain is built from TRBV5-3 and TRBJ1-1; 8 bases line up with TRBD1. TRBV5-3 falls under the ORF class, with uncertain function. The CDR3 contains 15 residues. V was pared by 8 bases and J by 4 bases, with 13 bases of the junction left unmatched. CDR3 sequence reads: CASSPWDRRSTEAFF. The CDR3 DNA reads TGTGCCAGCAGCCCCTGGGACAGGAGGTCCACTGAAGCTTTCTTT.

This clonotype was observed a handful of times. V and J are TRBV14 and TRBJ2-7; D perhaps matches TRBD1 (6 bases). The germline gives CDR1 SGHDN, CDR2 FVKESK. V lost 3 bases, J lost 2 bases, and 11 bases lay in between. This CDR3 is 14 amino acids long. CDR3 sequence (DNA): TGTGCCAGCAGCCAGCAGGGGAGCCCCTACGAGCAGTACTTC. Translated: CASSQQGSPYEQYF.

In regard to this clonotype: This may be a read error, as it is one base from a much larger clone. This chain links TRBV12-3 or TRBV12-4 with TRBJ1-1; TRBD1 matches at 7 bases. CDR3 length equals 14 residues. The chain's CDR3 is CASSFKQGGIEALF. For the CDR3, the DNA is TGTGCCAGCAGTTTTAAACAAGGGGGCATTGAAGCTCTCTTT.

This clonotype was counted ten times or more. This chain joins TRBV4-1 and TRBJ1-6, with TRBD1 identical over 8 bases. The CDR3 has 15 amino acids. CDR1 and CDR2 from the germline V gene are MGHRA and YSYEKL. V was clipped by 4 bases and J by 5 bases; unmatched bases: 4. In nucleotides, the CDR3 is TGCGCCAGCAGCCGCGGACAGGGTGATAATTCACCCCTCCACTTT. Translated, it gives CASSRGQGDNSPLHF.

The sample holds many counts of this clonotype. This sequence joins TRBV25-1 and TRBJ2-7, with 9 bases matching TRBD2. From germline, CDR1 is MGHDK and CDR2 SYGVNS. The ends lost 1 base at V and 7 bases at J; junction bases unmatched: 11. This CDR3 comprises 16 residues. The CDR3 nucleotides read TGTGCCAGCAGTGAATTTGGGACTAGCCCTCTCCCTGAGCAGTACTTC. Translating gives CASSEFGTSPLPEQYF.

This clonotype has a count of ten or more. This chain connects TRBV27 to TRBJ1-5; D is unclear. The V gene's germline CDR1 is MNHEY and CDR2 SMNVEV (reference sequence). Trimming left V 5 bases short and J 7 bases short, with 12 bases between. This CDR3 comprises 13 residues. CDR3 amino acids: CASSVQEGQPQHF. The CDR3 bases are TGTGCCAGCAGTGTCCAGGAGGGCCAGCCCCAGCATTTT.

The CDR3 DNA sequence: TGTGCCAGCAGCCCAGTGGGGGGGGGAGGCACTGAAGCTTTCTTT. Its translation: CASSPVGGGGTEAFF. This sequence joins TRBV6-5 and TRBJ1-1; maybe TRBD1 (5 bases). V lost 6 bases and J 4 bases, leaving 18 bases between the germline ends. CDR3 size: 15 residues. Germline CDR1 MNHEY, CDR2 SVGAGI.

Regarding this clonotype: A read error may produce the germline difference seen at one junction end. The gene calls are TRBV25-1 and TRBJ1-5, with TRBD1 identical over 10 bases. This CDR3 spans 14 amino acids. Germline V gene lookup returns CDR1 MGHDK and CDR2 SYGVNS. CDR3 residues: CASSAGTGDQPKHF. The CDR3 nucleotides are TGTGCCAGCAGTGCCGGGACAGGGGATCAGCCCAAGCATTTT.